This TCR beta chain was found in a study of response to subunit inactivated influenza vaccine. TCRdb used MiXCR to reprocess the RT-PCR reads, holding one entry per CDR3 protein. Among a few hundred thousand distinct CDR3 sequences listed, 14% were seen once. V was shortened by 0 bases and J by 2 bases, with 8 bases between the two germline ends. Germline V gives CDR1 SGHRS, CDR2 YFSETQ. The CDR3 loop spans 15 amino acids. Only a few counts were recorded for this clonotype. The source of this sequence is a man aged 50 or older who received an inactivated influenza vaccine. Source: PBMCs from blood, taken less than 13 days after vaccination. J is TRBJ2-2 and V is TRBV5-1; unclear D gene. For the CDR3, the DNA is TGCGCCAGCAGCTTGGGGTCCAGAAACACCGGGGAGCTGTTTTTT. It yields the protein CASSLGSRNTGELFF.